This T cell receptor (beta chain) derives from a study of shared clonotypes between healthy human individuals (dated by TCRdb to about 2020). At the level of the whole study: The cohort included three men and two women between 18 and 49 years of age. Per donor, three plates each were used for CD4 naive and CD4 memory, two for CD8 naive, and one for CD8 memory. Blood TCR repertoires of a handful of healthy adults were deeply sequenced to estimate repertoire size and the extent of clonotype sharing between individuals. Different laboratories and diverse techniques were used to prepare libraries and sequence TCR repertoires, to increase sequencing depth and limit assay-specific biases. Between about 0.94 and 8.9 billion PBMCs per donor were obtained by leukapheresis. Study-level results and caveats: Naive subsets generally had larger estimated clonotype richness than memory subsets. Sharing across a handful of donors was observed for approximately 4.6% of naive CD4, about 4% of naive CD8, over 2% of memory CD4, and roughly 0.43% of memory CD8 clonotypes. The small number of donors limited the genetic and exposure-history diversity represented. Sampling was limited to blood, and TCR repertoires in tissue likely differ from TCR repertoires in blood. Pairwise subsampling indicated that sequencing depth was expected to affect the degree of clonotype sharing among donors. Compared with non-shared clonotypes, clonotypes shared by all four sorted-subset donors had higher generation probabilities. Incomplete sequencing was indicated by rarefaction of sorted-subset datasets, despite the large sequencing depth.

Using the deep immunoSEQ assay, TCR CDR3 regions were amplified from genomic DNA by multiplex PCR. Genomic DNA extracted from each cell subset was distributed evenly over all wells of several immunoSEQ 96-well plates, and each plate served as one replicate. For sorted subsets, roughly 190 ng of genomic DNA, equivalent to tens of thousands of T cell genomes, went into each replicate PCR. The purified libraries were quantified using a Qubit 3.0 fluorometer, sized with a Bioanalyzer 2100, and then quantified again using the KAPA Library Quantification kit. Every immunoSEQ 96-well plate was sequenced on a dedicated single-read 150-cycle Illumina NextSeq 550 flow cell. As for the original processing: Because the immunoSEQ output included only junctional sequences and no quality scores, the filtering could not be the same as the filtering used for full-length reads. To assign V/J genes and CDR3, sequences were annotated using PyIR, a Python wrapper for IgBLAST v1.9, with IMGT germline references. Any read was removed if the V/J assignment was weak (E-value above 1e-6), the CDR3 was missing, or the read contained stop codons, out-of-frame junctions, or ambiguous translated residues. A V3J clonotype was defined by an identical inferred V gene, J gene, and CDR3 amino acid sequence. The percentage overlap between two repertoires was calculated by dividing the number of shared unique clonotypes by the size of the smaller repertoire. Richness of each repertoire was evaluated using RTK rarefaction, the Chao1 estimator, and Recon v2.1 estimates of unobserved clonotypes. OLGA was used to compute generation probabilities for all TCRbeta clonotypes that the gDNA method yielded from a few donors. This immuneACCESS table, as held by TCRdb, lists in-frame sequences with V and J called but not all clones. Of the missing ones, under half trace to an unresolved V gene in checked studies; the others have no known cause. V and J calls and clone size are given by that table; D and trimming were obtained from the DNA. In this sample the table shows roughly 810,000 clones, roughly 96% of which occur a single time. About 0.25% of the sample rests with the top ten.

CD8 naive samples were obtained by positive selection for CCR7 among CD45RO-negative cells, yielding a CD45RA+CCR7+ population from which TemRA cells were excluded. Healthy HIV-negative adults with no recently reported acute infections or vaccinations were included as donors. Every donor was a Caucasian adult residing in Nashville, Tennessee, USA. Blood was obtained by leukapheresis, after which PBMCs were separated by Ficoll-Histopaque density gradient centrifugation and cryopreserved in liquid nitrogen vapor phase. Analytical flow cytometry was used to check the purity and quantity of each magnetically sorted T cell population. Genomic DNA was isolated from every sorted fraction and measured by UV absorbance on a Nanodrop 2000c. The germline V gene (reference sequence) supplies CDR1 LNHNV and CDR2 YYDKDF. V and J lose 5 bases and 2 bases, and a span of 12 bases separates them. The CDR3 spans 14 residues, from the cysteine through the phenylalanine. This entry keeps only the CDR3 DNA: 42 bases, framed from base 1.

To note about this clone: The clone's antigen remains unknown. No much larger clone is present one base from it, and per-base qualities are unavailable.

The sequenced material came from naive CD8+ T cells sorted from blood. The cell subset or site tag for this specimen amounts to: CD45RA+CCR7+. This TCR was recovered from a man aged 30-40 years in good health. Rearrangement joined TRBV15 to TRBJ1-2, with no reliable assignment of the D segment. The CDR3 amino acid sequence is: CATSLPRKNYGYTF. The DNA is as follows: TGTGCCACCAGCTTACCTCGGAAGAACTATGGCTACACCTTC.